The source of this T cell receptor (beta chain) is a study of T cell responses to AZD1222 COVID-19 vaccine. This clone was seen a single time. Its antigen is unknown. The method was immunoSEQ multiplex PCR; TCRdb's version includes in-frame clones alone and lacks a portion of them. The table shows approximately 100,000 clones, with roughly 86% occurring only once. General observations from the study: Baseline serology detected seropositivity in only 5 to 7 AZD1222 recipients.

The length of the CDR3 is 14 residues. Germline values: CDR1 MNHEY, CDR2 SVGAGI. The V end was cut by 7 bases, the J end by 0 bases, with 11 bases between. This specimen consisted of peripheral blood, obtained 28 days after the second dose of the MenACWY control vaccine. The chain carries TRBV6-5 and TRBJ2-3, with D unclear. This TCR came from an adult who received the MenACWY meningococcal vaccine as a control. The CDR3 loop is CASKIQASTDTQYF. For the CDR3, the DNA is TGTGCCAGCAAGATTCAAGCTAGCACAGATACGCAGTATTTT.